A selection of T cell receptor beta chains follows, all from one sample in a study of blood T cell repertoires in COVID-19. Sequencing used immunoSEQ multiplex PCR; TCRdb keeps in-frame clones, though not all of them. The sample consists of about 140,000 clones, roughly four fifths of them appearing once. The specimen was peripheral blood. All receptors come from a woman between 50 and 59 years old with active or convalescent COVID-19. Both conserved end residues are part of each CDR3. A D gene is named only where the DNA matches it firmly. Rows give clone size only sometimes, using once, few, many, or a class for an expanded clone.

J gene | clone size | CDR3 length | D gene | V gene | CDR3 protein | CDR3 DNA
TRBJ1-2 | . | 13 | . | TRBV12-3/TRBV12-4 | CASSLDRYYGYTF | TGTGCCAGCAGTTTAGACAGGTACTATGGCTACACCTTC
TRBJ1-3 | . | 17 | TRBD1 | TRBV30 | CAWSEGTGARSGNTIYF | TGTGCCTGGAGTGAGGGGACAGGGGCCCGCTCTGGAAACACCATATATTTT
TRBJ1-1 | . | 13 | . | TRBV6-2/TRBV6-3 | CASSYEGGTEAFF | TGTGCCAGCAGTTACGAGGGGGGGACTGAAGCTTTCTTT
TRBJ2-7 | . | 14 | TRBD1 | TRBV9 | CASSVTGYQHEQYF | TGTGCCAGCAGCGTGACAGGGTATCAGCACGAGCAGTACTTC
TRBJ2-4 | . | 14 | . | TRBV6-5 | CASRRIGEENIQYF | TGTGCCAGCAGAAGGATCGGGGAGGAAAACATTCAGTACTTC
TRBJ1-1 | . | 14 | TRBD1 | TRBV7-2 | CASSFRQGVAEAFF | TGTGCCAGCAGCTTTCGACAGGGGGTCGCTGAAGCTTTCTTT
TRBJ2-1 | once | 16 | TRBD2 | TRBV13 | CASSPPTSGLYNEQFF | TGTGCCAGCAGCCCCCCAACTAGCGGGCTATACAATGAGCAGTTCTTC
TRBJ2-7 | . | 13 | TRBD1 | TRBV18 | CASSPGQFYEQYF | TGTGCCAGCTCACCGGGACAGTTCTACGAGCAGTACTTC
TRBJ2-7 | . | 11 | . | TRBV5-6 | CASSSAYEQYF | TGTGCCAGCAGCTCAGCCTACGAGCAGTACTTC
TRBJ2-1 | . | 18 | TRBD2 | TRBV30 | CAWSPARTSGGADNEQFF | TGTGCCTGGAGTCCCGCCCGGACTAGCGGGGGGGCCGACAATGAGCAGTTCTTC
TRBJ2-3 | . | 15 | . | TRBV9 | CASSGYGGDADTQYF | TGTGCCAGCAGCGGATACGGGGGAGACGCAGATACGCAGTATTTT
TRBJ2-1 | few | 17 | . | TRBV7-3 | CASSGAQDQAEDNEQFF | TGTGCCAGCAGCGGGGCACAGGACCAGGCCGAAGACAATGAGCAGTTCTTC
TRBJ2-7 | . | 15 | TRBD2 | TRBV25-1 | CASSKLAGGGYEQYF | TGTGCCAGCAGTAAACTAGCGGGAGGGGGGTACGAGCAGTACTTC
TRBJ2-4 | . | 13 | TRBD1 | TRBV2 | CASSGQGKGIQYF | TGTGCCAGCAGCGGACAGGGAAAGGGCATTCAGTACTTC
TRBJ1-2 | . | 17 | . | TRBV15 | CATSRGTSRQVYYGYTF | TGTGCCACCAGCAGAGGGACCTCGAGACAGGTGTACTATGGCTACACCTTC
TRBJ2-7 | . | 13 | . | TRBV19 | CASKGRRTYEQYF | TGTGCCAGTAAGGGAAGGAGGACCTACGAGCAGTACTTC
TRBJ2-7 | . | 15 | TRBD1 | TRBV18 | CASSPAGQGAYEQYF | TGTGCCAGCTCCCCCGCGGGACAGGGAGCCTACGAGCAGTACTTC
TRBJ2-3 | . | 16 | TRBD2 | TRBV9 | CASSVEAGGFTDTQYF | TGTGCCAGCAGCGTGGAAGCGGGAGGGTTCACAGATACGCAGTATTTT
TRBJ1-6 | . | 15 | . | TRBV19 | CASSTTGSYNSPLHF | TGTGCCAGTAGCACAACGGGGTCCTATAATTCACCCCTCCACTTT
TRBJ1-3 | . | 13 | . | TRBV19 | CATKRRVSDTIYF | TGTGCCACTAAGCGTCGTGTATCAGACACCATATATTTT
TRBJ2-1 | . | 14 | . | TRBV24-1 | CATSDPTSTNEQFF | TGTGCCACCAGTGACCCCACTAGTACCAATGAGCAGTTCTTC
TRBJ2-3 | . | 15 | . | TRBV4-3 | CASSPRGLMMDTQYF | TGCGCCAGCAGCCCCCGCGGTCTCATGATGGATACGCAGTATTTT
TRBJ2-5 | . | 14 | . | TRBV2 | CASTAGRARETQYF | TGTGCCAGCACCGCGGGCCGAGCAAGAGAGACCCAGTACTTC
TRBJ2-3 | . | 19 | TRBD2 | TRBV28 | CASSLSSWTSGRGTDTQYF | TGTGCCAGCAGTTTATCCTCTTGGACTAGCGGGAGGGGAACAGATACGCAGTATTTT
TRBJ1-1 | . | 14 | TRBD1 | TRBV6-1 | CASSSGQGYTEAFF | TGTGCCAGCAGTTCGGGACAGGGATACACTGAAGCTTTCTTT
TRBJ1-2 | . | 15 | . | TRBV6-2/TRBV6-3 | CASSYLGSSNYGYTF | TGTGCCAGCAGTTATCTCGGGAGCTCTAACTATGGCTACACCTTC
TRBJ1-2 | . | 17 | TRBD1 | TRBV28 | CASTRGAGGGRRNGYTF | TGTGCCAGCACCCGGGGGGCAGGGGGCGGAAGGCGGAATGGCTACACCTTC
TRBJ2-5 | few | 11 | . | TRBV7-6 | CASSSQETQYF | TGTGCCAGCAGTTCACAAGAGACCCAGTACTTC
TRBJ1-1 | few | 16 | TRBD1 | TRBV5-1 | CASSARQGTPNTEAFF | TGCGCCAGCAGCGCTCGACAGGGGACCCCGAACACTGAAGCTTTCTTT
TRBJ2-5 | few | 15 | . | TRBV1 | CTSSLSGPPGETQYF | TGCACCAGCAGCCTTAGCGGACCTCCGGGAGAGACCCAGTACTTC
TRBJ2-5 | many | 15 | . | TRBV7-2 | CASSSMGHSQETQYF | TGTGCCAGCAGCTCCATGGGACATTCCCAAGAGACCCAGTACTTC
TRBJ2-1 | . | 16 | TRBD2 | TRBV11-2 | CASSSPRASGLNEQFF | TGTGCCAGCAGCTCTCCCAGGGCTAGCGGGCTCAATGAGCAGTTCTTC
TRBJ2-7 | once | 15 | TRBD1 | TRBV28 | CASSEAGTGQYEQYF | TGTGCCAGCAGTGAAGCCGGGACAGGACAGTACGAGCAGTACTTC
TRBJ1-5 | . | 15 | TRBD1 | TRBV19 | CASSIRQGGNQPQHF | TGTGCCAGTAGTATTAGACAGGGGGGGAATCAGCCCCAGCATTTT
TRBJ2-3 | . | 16 | TRBD2 | TRBV4-3 | CASSHLLAGGTDTQYF | TGCGCCAGCAGCCATTTACTAGCGGGGGGAACAGATACGCAGTATTTT
TRBJ1-1 | . | 14 | . | TRBV30 | CAWSIGGAGTEAFF | TGTGCCTGGAGTATCGGGGGGGCTGGGACTGAAGCTTTCTTT
TRBJ2-7 | few | 14 | . | TRBV9 | CASSVWTASYEQYF | TGTGCCAGCAGCGTATGGACAGCCTCCTACGAGCAGTACTTC
TRBJ2-7 | . | 14 | . | TRBV5-1 | CASSLREQPYEQYF | TGCGCCAGCAGCTTGCGAGAACAGCCCTACGAGCAGTACTTC
TRBJ1-1 | . | 12 | . | TRBV12-3/TRBV12-4 | CASTSEATEAFF | TGTGCCAGCACTTCCGAAGCCACTGAAGCTTTCTTT
TRBJ2-7 | . | 15 | TRBD2 | TRBV2 | CASSEASGRSYEQYF | TGTGCCAGCAGTGAAGCTAGCGGGAGGTCCTACGAGCAGTACTTC
TRBJ2-3 | once | 16 | . | TRBV28 | CASSSPASANTDTQYF | TGTGCCAGCAGTTCCCCCGCTAGCGCTAACACAGATACGCAGTATTTT
TRBJ1-1 | . | 14 | . | TRBV19 | CASSIGGGSTEAFF | TGTGCCAGTAGTATAGGAGGAGGTTCCACTGAAGCTTTCTTT
TRBJ1-1 | . | 14 | TRBD1 | TRBV10-3 | CAISLGQQNTEAFF | TGTGCCATCAGTTTGGGACAGCAGAACACTGAAGCTTTCTTT
TRBJ2-5 | . | 13 | . | TRBV5-8 | CASRDFNQETQYF | TGTGCCAGCAGGGACTTCAATCAGGAGACCCAGTACTTC
TRBJ1-2 | . | 14 | . | TRBV3-1/TRBV3-2 | CASSPLRANYGYTF | TGTGCCAGCAGCCCCCTTCGGGCTAACTATGGCTACACCTTC
TRBJ1-5 | . | 15 | . | TRBV4-2 | CASSPQQGGNQPQHF | TGTGCCAGCAGCCCCCAACAGGGAGGCAATCAGCCCCAGCATTTT
TRBJ2-5 | . | 12 | . | TRBV7-8 | CASSLTVETQYF | TGTGCCAGCAGCTTAACAGTAGAGACCCAGTACTTC
TRBJ2-7 | . | 14 | . | TRBV3-1/TRBV3-2 | CASSQGRHGYEQYF | TGTGCCAGCAGCCAGGGCAGGCATGGCTACGAGCAGTACTTC
TRBJ1-6 | many | 16 | . | TRBV4-2 | CASSQGTLGYNSPLHF | TGTGCCAGCAGCCAGGGGACTCTGGGATATAATTCACCCCTCCACTTT
TRBJ2-2 | . | 12 | . | TRBV13 | CASSHFTGELFF | TGTGCCAGCAGTCACTTCACCGGGGAGCTGTTTTTT
TRBJ1-6 | . | 13 | . | TRBV7-6 | CASSPEPNSPLHF | TGTGCCAGCAGCCCGGAGCCCAATTCACCCCTCCACTTT